This TCR beta chain was profiled in a study of PD-1 blockade in classical Hodgkin lymphoma. The patients all showed relapse after autologous stem cell transplantation, while their brentuximab vedotin exposure varied. Clones were read by immunoSEQ multiplex PCR, and TCRdb kept only the in-frame ones, dropping some. Here the sample spans about 76,000 clones, about nine tenths being singletons. V lost 2 bases and J lost 1; bases outside the gene matches: 0. Germline CDR1 and CDR2: ENHRY and SYGVKD. The CDR3 consists of 15 residues. V usage is TRBV10-3 and J usage is TRBJ2-2; 8 positions agree with TRBD1. The TCR comes from a human donor with classical Hodgkin lymphoma. This material consisted of peripheral blood mononuclear cells (PBMCs), taken at baseline. Written as DNA, the CDR3 is TGTGCCATCAGTGAGGGACAGGGGAACACCGGGGAGCTGTTTTTT. Its translation: CAISEGQGNTGELFF.